Listed here are 2 T cell receptor beta chains from one sample, sequenced in a study of shared clonotypes between healthy human individuals. Using immunoSEQ multiplex PCR, the repertoire was profiled, and TCRdb retains in-frame clones only, with some absent. This table holds roughly 1.4 million clones, approximately 98.5% found once. The sequenced material came from naive CD4+ T cells sorted from blood. Sample subset: CD45RA+ positively selected. Every receptor here comes from a young man in good health.

The CDR3 spells CASVGTDAYNEQFF. The CDR3 DNA sequence: TGTGCCAGCGTCGGGACAGACGCCTACAATGAGCAGTTCTTC. The chain carries TRBV25-1 and TRBJ2-1; 7 bases fit TRBD1. The length of the CDR3 is 14 residues. The germline V gene has CDR1 MGHDK and CDR2 SYGVNS. J gave up 2 bases and V 8 bases, and 6 bases lay outside the gene matches.

This chain connects TRBV6-6 to TRBJ1-5; D not resolved. Germline V gene data show CDR1 as MNHNY and CDR2 as SVGAGI (reference sequence). The CDR3 runs to 14 residues. V was trimmed by 2 bases and J by 3 bases, leaving 8 bases between them. CDR3 amino acids: CASSYREANQPQHF. The CDR3 coding sequence is TGTGCCAGCAGTTACAGGGAGGCCAATCAGCCCCAGCATTTT.